This passage covers 5 T cell receptor beta chains from one sample sequenced in a study of blood T cells in healthy people across ages. Using a J-beta primer mix together with a sample-barcoded 5' primer, a second PCR was run for about 6 to 12 cycles. TCRdb re-analysed the 5' RACE reads in MiXCR, keeping a single row per CDR3 protein. The data contain hundreds of thousands of distinct CDR3 sequences, approximately 53% of them singletons. Sample: blood. Every receptor here comes from a man aged 35 to 55 in good health.

The rearrangement uses TRBV28 and TRBJ1-2; D gene unclear. This CDR3 has 13 amino acids. V lost 4 bases to trimming and J lost 4 bases, with 10 bases between them. Germline V gene sequence: CDR1 MDHEN, CDR2 SYDVKM. CDR3 sequence reads: CASSYPGGYGYTF. CDR3 DNA sequence: TGTGCCAGCAGTTATCCGGGAGGCTATGGCTACACCTTC.

This clonotype was detected a few times. Here the CDR3 reads CATSDPRGAISYNEQFF. The CDR3 coding sequence is TGTGCCACCAGTGATCCACGGGGGGCTATCTCCTACAATGAGCAGTTCTTC. V usage is TRBV24-1 and J usage is TRBJ2-1; weak D call: TRBD2 (7 bases). V lost 3 bases and J 0 bases, leaving 14 bases between the germline ends. CDR1 and CDR2 (germline): KGHDR, SFDVKD. The CDR3 length is 17 residues.

The V and J genes are TRBV5-1 and TRBJ2-7; no clear D gene. The better agreement between TRBJ2-5 and the DNA end casts doubt on the J call. CDR3 length equals 12 residues. Germline CDR1 SGHRS, CDR2 YFSETQ. CDR3 coding DNA: TGCGCCAGCAGCGCCGACTTAGAGACCCAGTACTTC. As protein: CASSADLETQYF.

The chain is built from TRBV5-1 and TRBJ2-5, with D possibly being TRBD1 or TRBD2 (6 bases each). V was shortened by 2 bases and J by 9 bases, with 14 bases between the two germline ends. The CDR3 length is 13 residues. Germline V lookup: CDR1 SGHRS, CDR2 YFSETQ. In DNA form, the CDR3 reads TGCGCCAGCAGCTTCGGGGGCGAGGAGGCCCAGTACTTC. This translates into CASSFGGEEAQYF.

The gene calls are TRBV7-2 and TRBJ2-1; the match to TRBD2 covers 12 bases. There are 16 residues in the CDR3. The J segment lost 7 bases and the V segment lost 2 bases, leaving 6 bases of the junction unmatched. CDR1 and CDR2 from the germline V gene are SGHTA and FQGNSA. The CDR3 DNA follows: TGTGCCAGCAGCTTACCTAGCGGGGGGGCTCGGAATGAGCAGTTCTTC. Translation: CASSLPSGGARNEQFF.